These 4 T cell receptor beta chains share one sample of origin, sequenced in a study of OX40 agonist ivuxolimab in advanced cancers. Some clones are missing from TCRdb's copy, which holds only in-frame ones; the method was immunoSEQ multiplex PCR. Here the sample spans 50,000 to 70,000 clones, roughly 80% being singletons. This sample comprised CD4+ or CD8+ T cells sorted from blood, obtained in a trial of the OX40 agonist ivuxolimab. These receptors all come from an adult with an advanced solid tumor such as melanoma, head and neck, liver or kidney cancer.

The chain links TRBV6-6 to TRBJ1-5; 8 bases line up with TRBD1. With V trimmed by 4 bases and J by 2 bases, 7 bases remained unmatched. Germline V lookup: CDR1 MNHNY, CDR2 SVGAGI (reference sequence). The CDR3 contains 16 residues. CDR3 sequence reads: CASSFFTGGRNQPQHF. CDR3 nucleotides: TGTGCCAGCAGTTTCTTCACAGGGGGTCGCAATCAGCCCCAGCATTTT.

This clone has just a few counts. The junction shows a germline mismatch at one end, possibly a read error. The chain is built from TRBV15 and TRBJ2-1; TRBD2 is a possible D gene (5 bases). This CDR3 is built from 14 residues. CDR1 LNHNV and CDR2 YYDKDF come from the germline V gene (reference sequence). The CDR3 loop is CATSRDRGTLVSIF. As DNA, the CDR3 is TGTGCCACCAGCAGAGATCGGGGTACCCTTGTAAGCATCTTC.

The V call is TRBV5-4, the J call TRBJ1-1; 8 nucleotides agree with TRBD1. J lost 1 base, V lost 3 bases, and 2 bases had no gene match. The CDR3 covers 14 residues. Germline loops: CDR1 SGHNT, CDR2 YYREEE (reference sequence). The CDR3 nucleotides are TGTGCCAGCAGCTCAGGACAGGGGAACACTGAAGCTTTCTTT. This gives the protein CASSSGQGNTEAFF.

The chain joins TRBV18 to TRBJ2-2; 9 bases agree with TRBD2. Germline V gives CDR1 KGHSH, CDR2 LQKENI. V dropped 3 bases and J dropped 2; count of bases not matched to a gene: 4. The CDR3 loop spans 16 amino acids. The CDR3 protein is CASSPVLAGNTGELFF. CDR3 coding DNA: TGTGCCAGCTCACCGGTGCTAGCGGGAAACACCGGGGAGCTGTTTTTT.